The 26 T cell receptor beta chains listed next were all sequenced from one sample in a study of regulatory T cells in long-lasting Graves disease. Construction of TCR beta libraries relied on iRepertoire HTBI primers and on Arm-PCR targeting CDR3 regions. TCRdb reanalysed the multiplex PCR reads using MiXCR and keeps one entry per CDR3 protein. The table lists roughly 500,000 distinct CDR3 sequences, around 11% of them singletons. The time point: newly diagnosed GD, antithyroid drugs for less than 3 months. Making the TCR library involved RNA that had been extracted from PBMCs. These records were also assigned to another study, of T cells in Graves' hyperthyroidism and ophthalmopathy.

The source material was peripheral blood mononuclear cells (PBMCs), sampled at new diagnosis, from a patient treated with antithyroid drugs. The receptors were sampled from a woman in her twenties or thirties with Graves disease.

This clonotype was counted ten times or more. This sequence joins TRBV6-2 or TRBV6-3 and TRBJ2-1; D possibly matches TRBD1 or TRBD2 (5 bases each). Germline CDR1 MNHEY, CDR2 SVGEGT. There are 13 residues in the CDR3. Between the trimmed V and J ends, which lost 5 bases and 6 bases, there was a span of 11 bases. The DNA of the CDR3 is TGTGCCAGCAGTCAACTAGGGACCAATGAGCAGTTCTTC. Its translation is CASSQLGTNEQFF.

This clonotype was seen ten or more times. The chain links TRBV6-1 to TRBJ1-2; 8 bases align to TRBD1. V lost 8 bases and J lost 4; bases outside the gene matches: 3. CDR3 length: 12 residues. The germline gives CDR1 MNHNS, CDR2 SASEGT. CDR3 residues: CASWDRLYGYTF. For the CDR3, the DNA is TGTGCCAGCTGGGACAGGCTCTATGGCTACACCTTC.

A few counts support this clonotype. The CDR3 nucleotides read TGCGCCAGCAGCCATCCAAAGGCGGGGTCCTTCACCGGGGAGCTGTTTTTT. Translating gives CASSHPKAGSFTGELFF. This rearrangement joins TRBV4-3 to TRBJ2-2, with D perhaps matching TRBD2 (6 bases). V was clipped by 3 bases and J by 4 bases, with 18 bases between them. CDR3 length equals 17 residues. Germline V lookup: CDR1 LGHNA, CDR2 YSLEER.

For this clonotype: A read error likely explains this, since a far larger clone differs by one base. The rearrangement links TRBV11-2 to TRBJ1-2; 8 nucleotides align to TRBD1. Germline CDR1 SGHAT, CDR2 FQNNGV. This CDR3 is 17 amino acids long. CDR3 residues: CASSPRGQGSNNCGYTF. In DNA form, the CDR3 reads TGTGCCAGCAGCCCTAGAGGACAGGGATCTAACAACTGTGGCTACACCTTC.

There are many counts of this clonotype. This chain links TRBV29-1 with TRBJ2-3, with TRBD2 identical over 7 bases. J gave up 3 bases and V 7 bases, and 13 bases lay outside the gene matches. This CDR3 region has 15 residues. Germline CDR1 and CDR2: SQVTM and ANQGSEA. The DNA for the CDR3 is TGCAGCGCAATACCCCAAGGGAGGGGAACAGATACGCAGTATTTT. Translated: CSAIPQGRGTDTQYF.

The sample holds a few counts of this clonotype. The chain couples TRBV7-2 to TRBJ2-3, with no clear D. V shed 1 base and J shed 6 bases, with 8 bases lying between them. The CDR3 is made up of 13 amino acids. Germline CDR1 is SGHTA and CDR2 is FQGNSA. The CDR3 DNA is TGTGCCAGCAGCTTAGAGGTCGTGGATACGCAGTATTTT. The encoded protein is CASSLEVVDTQYF. The entire variable domain, with the rest obtained from reference TRBV7-2 and TRBJ2-3, is as follows: GAGVSQSPSNKVTEKGKDVELRCDPISGHTALYWYRQSLGQGLEFLIYFQGNSAPDKSGLPSDRFSAERTGGSVSTLTIQRTQQEDSAVYLCASSLEVVDTQYFGPGTRLTVL.

The chain has TRBV2 and TRBJ2-7; maybe TRBD1 (5 bases). The V gene lost 5 bases and the J gene lost 9 bases, with 14 bases spanning the gap. The CDR3 runs to 12 residues. Germline assignment: CDR1 SNHLY and CDR2 FYNNEI. For the CDR3, the DNA is TGTGCCAGCAGTTACACAGGCCACGGGCAGTACTTC. It translates to CASSYTGHGQYF.

The CDR3 loop reads CASSPPRAKRDEQYF. The CDR3 coding sequence is TGTGCCAGCTCACCACCAAGAGCTAAGAGGGACGAGCAGTACTTC. The chain recombines TRBV18 with TRBJ2-7; maybe TRBD2 (5 bases). The ends were cut back, 0 bases at V and 5 bases at J, with 14 bases in the middle. The CDR3 totals 15 residues. The germline gives CDR1 KGHSH, CDR2 LQKENI.

This clonotype was observed at least ten times. V usage is TRBV2 and J usage is TRBJ1-1; D remains unclear. There are 14 residues in the CDR3. Trimming left V 7 bases short and J 5 bases short, with 17 bases between. Germline CDR1 and CDR2: SNHLY and FYNNEI. CDR3 sequence (DNA): TGTGCCAGCACCGGTGGGCTGGTAGGGACTGAAGCTTTCTTT. It specifies CASTGGLVGTEAFF.

Ten or more counts support this clonotype. The rearrangement links TRBV15 to TRBJ2-1; D could derive from TRBD1 or TRBD2 (5 bases each). Germline-derived CDR1 and CDR2 are LNHNV and YYDKDF (reference sequence). Between the trimmed V and J ends, which lost 3 bases and 6 bases, there was a span of 15 bases. CDR3 size: 15 residues. CDR3 sequence: CATSSTGYEGNEQFF. The CDR3 bases are TGTGCCACCAGCAGTACAGGCTACGAGGGCAATGAGCAGTTCTTC.

In its sample, this clonotype was seen many times. The chain employs TRBV7-2 and TRBJ2-7, with D hard to call. The CDR3 is made up of 14 amino acids. Deletions cut 3 bases from V and 7 bases from J, with 16 bases between. The germline V gene has CDR1 SGHTA and CDR2 FQGNSA. The CDR3 is CASSFDGSMREQYF. The CDR3 nucleotides are TGTGCCAGCAGCTTTGACGGATCTATGAGGGAGCAGTACTTC. The full variable domain, in which reference TRBV7-2 and TRBJ2-7 provide the parts outside the CDR3, is GAGVSQSPSNKVTEKGKDVELRCDPISGHTALYWYRQSLGQGLEFLIYFQGNSAPDKSGLPSDRFSAERTGGSVSTLTIQRTQQEDSAVYLCASSFDGSMREQYFGPGTRLTVT.

Remarks on this clonotype: With a much larger clone just one base away, this may be a read error. The chain joins TRBV12-3 or TRBV12-4 to TRBJ2-7; 9 positions match TRBD1. J was trimmed by 7 bases and V by 3 bases; bases with no gene match: 7. The length of the CDR3 is 14 residues. The CDR3: CASSLNRGPREQYF. CDR3 sequence (DNA): TGTGCCAGCAGTTTGAACAGGGGGCCGCGTGAGCAGTACTTC.

The J gene is TRBJ2-3, the V gene TRBV30; a possible D gene is TRBD2 (6 bases). The V end lost 2 bases, the J end lost 3 bases, and 18 bases lay between the germline ends. The CDR3 extends over 16 amino acids. Germline V gives CDR1 GTSNPN, CDR2 SVGIG (reference sequence). The CDR3 is CAWSLVGRGRTDTQYF. CDR3 nucleotides: TGTGCCTGGAGTCTCGTTGGGCGGGGTAGGACAGATACGCAGTATTTT.

This clonotype was observed at least ten times. This chain links TRBV5-1 with TRBJ2-7; unclear D gene. Trimming took 4 bases from V and 2 from J, leaving 13 bases between them. The V gene's germline CDR1 is SGHRS and CDR2 YFSETQ. This CDR3 contains 14 residues. Here the CDR3 DNA reads TGCGCCAGCAGCCGCTCGGACGGTCCCTACGAGCAGTACTTC. As protein: CASSRSDGPYEQYF.

This clonotype was recorded at least ten times. One junction end disagrees with the germline gene, perhaps due to a read error. The rearrangement uses TRBV18 and TRBJ1-4; D gene uncertain. CDR1 KGHSH and CDR2 LQKENI come from the germline V gene. CDR3 size: 14 residues. CDR3 in DNA: TGCGCCAGCAGCCCCTCCGACGGAAATGAAAAACTGTTTTTT. Translation: CASSPSDGNEKLFF. The full variable domain, completed using reference TRBV18 and TRBJ1-4, is NAGVMQNPRHLVRRRGQEARLRCSPMKGHSHVYWYRQLPEEGLKFMVYLQKENIIDESGMPKERFSAEFPKEGPSILRIQQVVRGDSAAYFCASSPSDGNEKLFFGSGTQLSVL.

This clonotype showed up many times. The chain carries TRBV3-1 and TRBJ1-3; TRBD1 might be the D (6 bases). CDR1 and CDR2 (germline): LGHDT, YNNKEL (reference sequence). Trimming removed 4 bases at V and 2 bases at J, with 15 bases between. The CDR3 is made up of 16 amino acids. CDR3 bases: TGTGCCAGCAGCCCCCAACAGGGACTCCCTGGAAACACCATATATTTT. It encodes CASSPQQGLPGNTIYF.

This chain joins TRBV4-2 and TRBJ2-3, with D maybe TRBD1 (6 bases). The J call may not be correct, given that the DNA end is closer to TRBJ1-1. The germline gives CDR1 LGHNA, CDR2 YNFKEQ. The CDR3 sequence is 13 residues long. The CDR3 DNA reads as TGTGCCAGCAGCCAAGAGGGGGCTGTAGAAGCTTTCTTT. Its protein product is CASSQEGAVEAFF.

Worth noting for this clonotype: An end of the junction does not agree with germline; a read error may underlie this. The V and J genes are TRBV5-1 and TRBJ1-1; D not certain. There are 14 residues in the CDR3. Germline CDR1 reads SGHRS; CDR2 reads YFSETQ. The chain's CDR3 is CASSLEGDDTEAFF. The CDR3 DNA reads TGTGCCAGCAGTCTCGAGGGAGATGACACTGAAGCTTTCTTT.

This clonotype occurred a few times. This chain joins TRBV14 and TRBJ2-2, with D uncertain. V lost 3 bases, J lost 5 bases, and 10 bases lay in between. Germline CDR1 is SGHDN and CDR2 is FVKESK. The CDR3 runs 14 residues. The CDR3 sequence is CASSQRRVTGELFF. The CDR3 DNA reads TGTGCCAGCAGCCAGAGGCGAGTAACCGGGGAGCTGTTTTTT.

The sample holds many counts of this clonotype. The genes are TRBV27 and TRBJ1-6; D unclear. Trimming left V 8 bases short and J 0 bases short, with 11 bases between. This CDR3 is built from 15 residues. CDR1 and CDR2 from the germline V gene are MNHEY and SMNVEV (reference sequence). For the CDR3, the DNA is TGTGCCAGCGGAGAACTGTCCTCCTATAATTCACCCCTCCACTTT. This sequence encodes CASGELSSYNSPLHF.

This clonotype came up many times. The chain carries TRBV24-1 and TRBJ1-1; D might be TRBD1 (6 bases). The V end lost 4 bases, the J end lost 11 bases, and 16 bases lay between the germline ends. Germline V gene sequence: CDR1 KGHDR, CDR2 SFDVKD. The CDR3 has 13 amino acids. DNA of the CDR3: TGTGCCACCAGTGACGATCTTACAGGGATTGCTTTCTTT. Translating it yields CATSDDLTGIAFF.

The chain uses TRBV20-1 and TRBJ2-1, with 7 bases fitting TRBD2. The germline CDR1 and CDR2 sequences are DFQATT and SNEGSKA (reference sequence). V gave up 6 bases and J gave up 4 bases; unmatched junction bases: 15. The CDR3 loop spans 16 amino acids. CDR3 sequence (DNA): TGCAGTGCGACTCCCTTGGGTGGAGCGGGGTACAATGAGCAGTTCTTC. Translation gives CSATPLGGAGYNEQFF.

This clonotype was counted ten times or more. This chain joins TRBV30 and TRBJ2-2; D not certain. Germline CDR1 is GTSNPN and CDR2 is SVGIG (reference sequence). The CDR3 is 15 amino acids. Trimming removed 3 bases from V and 1 base from J, with 12 bases in between. The CDR3 protein is CAWRGVAWNTGELFF. DNA for the CDR3: TGTGCCTGGAGAGGAGTAGCCTGGAACACCGGGGAGCTGTTTTTT.

Many counts were recorded for this clonotype. This sequence joins TRBV24-1 and TRBJ2-5, with D perhaps matching TRBD2 (6 bases). V gave up 0 bases and J gave up 7 bases, with 14 bases separating them. The V gene's germline CDR1 is KGHDR and CDR2 SFDVKD. The CDR3 has 15 residues. As DNA, the CDR3 is TGTGCCACCAGTGATTTGGACGGGGGACCGGGGACCCAGTACTTC. Translating it yields CATSDLDGGPGTQYF.

Many counts were recorded for this clonotype. The rearrangement joins TRBV3-1 to TRBJ1-6, with unresolved D. Per germline, CDR1 LGHDT and CDR2 YNNKEL (reference sequence). V lost 1 base to trimming and J lost 0 bases, with 10 bases between them. This CDR3 has 17 amino acids. CDR3 sequence: CASSQGRRSSYNSPLHF. The CDR3 DNA follows: TGTGCCAGCAGCCAAGGGCGAAGGAGCTCCTATAATTCACCCCTCCACTTT.

The sample holds many counts of this clonotype. This chain uses TRBV28 with TRBJ2-3, with D perhaps TRBD1 or TRBD2 (5 bases each). The CDR3 spans 12 residues. V gave up 6 bases and J gave up 9 bases, with 13 bases separating them. Germline V gene sequence: CDR1 MDHEN, CDR2 SYDVKM. The CDR3 bases are TGTGCCAGCAGCCGATCCGAGGGGACGCAGTATTTT. This encodes CASSRSEGTQYF. Supplemented by reference TRBV28 and TRBJ2-3, the full variable domain reads DVKVTQSSRYLVKRTGEKVFLECVQDMDHENMFWYRQDPGLGLRLIYFSYDVKMKEKGDIPEGYSVSREKKERFSLILESASTNQTSMYLCASSRSEGTQYFGPGTRLTVL.